The 9 T cell receptor beta chains given below trace back to one sample, sequenced in a study of blood T cells in healthy people across ages (dated by TCRdb to between 2014 and 2016). Library generation was performed with 5' RACE. TCRdb names Illumina HiSeq 2500 as the instrument used. A second PCR of about 6 to 11 cycles was run with a J-beta primer mix and a sample-barcoded 5' primer. TCRdb cleaned the public reads at Q25 with fastp, built clones with MiXCR and kept in-frame beta chains. Merged by CDR3 protein, the rows form single entries marked with the most common genes and DNA. Counted in this sample were roughly 1,100,000 distinct CDR3 sequences; around 25% of them appeared once. About 0.8% of the sample belongs to the ten largest clones. These data were likewise used in another study, on T cells of mothers and their children.

Sequenced input: blood. These receptor sequences come from a girl aged 2 to 9 in good health.

This sequence joins TRBV20-1 and TRBJ2-3; 9 bases map to TRBD2. There are 14 residues in the CDR3. Germline CDR1 and CDR2: DFQATT and SNEGSKA (reference sequence). With 3 bases clipped from V and 4 bases from J, the junction kept 5 bases outside the gene matches. CDR3 amino acids: CSARGLAGSDTQYF. CDR3 nucleotides: TGCAGTGCTAGGGGACTAGCCGGATCAGATACGCAGTATTTT.

Worth noting for this clonotype: One end of the junction does not line up with germline, which may come from a read error. The genes are TRBV20-1 and TRBJ1-2; 8 positions agree with TRBD1. The germline V gene encodes CDR1 DFQATT and CDR2 SNEGSKA (reference sequence). There are 14 residues in the CDR3. DNA for the CDR3: TGCAGTGCTAGCGGACAGGGCCCCCGGTATGGCTACACTTTC. This translates into CSASGQGPRYGYTF.

This clonotype was counted between two and nine times. The chain joins TRBV14 to TRBJ2-7; no clear D. From germline, CDR1 is SGHDN and CDR2 FVKESK. With 2 bases removed from V and 6 bases from J, the gap between germline ends came to 8 bases. The CDR3 is 12 residues long. The CDR3 spells CASSQLSVEQYF. The DNA for the CDR3 is TGTGCCAGCAGCCAACTCAGTGTCGAGCAGTACTTC.

The chain couples TRBV28 to TRBJ2-5; D not certain. The J call could be wrong; TRBJ2-7 is a better fit for the DNA end. The germline V gene has CDR1 MDHEN and CDR2 SYDVKM. The CDR3 contains 14 residues. The CDR3 DNA reads TGTGCCAGCAGTTCCCCCTCGGACCTTTACGAGCAGTACTTC. As protein: CASSSPSDLYEQYF.

This chain uses TRBV29-1 with TRBJ2-2; D unresolved. The germline CDR1 and CDR2 sequences are SQVTM and ANQGSEA. V dropped 6 bases and J dropped 4 bases, with 9 bases sitting between them. CDR3 length: 12 residues. CDR3 nucleotides: TGCAGCGTCCGTAGGGCCACCGGGGAGCTGTTTTTT. Its translation is CSVRRATGELFF.

The rearrangement links TRBV10-3 to TRBJ2-7, with 7 bases aligning to TRBD1. The J segment lost 6 bases and the V segment lost 8 bases, leaving 16 bases of the junction unmatched. The CDR3 contains 15 residues. The germline CDR1 and CDR2 sequences are ENHRY and SYGVKD. The CDR3 bases are TGTGCCATCTCTTACTATCGGGACAGAGTATCCGAGCAGTACTTC. It yields the protein CAISYYRDRVSEQYF.

CDR3 nucleotide sequence: TGTGCCAGCAGCCTACTAGCGGGGGGCCGATGGGGGGAGACCCAGTACTTC. It encodes CASSLLAGGRWGETQYF. The rearrangement joins TRBV3-1 to TRBJ2-5; 12 nucleotides agree with TRBD2. The J segment lost 5 bases and the V segment lost 4 bases, leaving 11 bases of the junction unmatched. The CDR3 covers 17 residues. Germline-derived CDR1 and CDR2 are LGHDT and YNNKEL (reference sequence).

This clonotype was seen a handful of times. V gene TRBV6-1 combines with J gene TRBJ2-4, with D unresolved. The germline gives CDR1 MNHNS, CDR2 SASEGT. The CDR3 covers 16 residues. The ends were cut back, 0 bases at V and 8 bases at J, with 17 bases in the middle. CDR3 nucleotide sequence: TGTGCCAGCAGTGAAGCCCGTAGCTACCTAGAGGACATTCAGTACTTC. Translated: CASSEARSYLEDIQYF.

This rearrangement joins TRBV7-9 to TRBJ2-7, with 8 bases fitting TRBD1. Germline V lookup: CDR1 SEHNR, CDR2 FQNEAQ (reference sequence). The CDR3 has 14 residues. V gave up 4 bases and J gave up 4 bases; unmatched junction bases: 6. The CDR3 DNA sequence: TGTGCCAGCAGCTACACGGACAGGGAATACGAGCAGTACTTC. Translated: CASSYTDREYEQYF.